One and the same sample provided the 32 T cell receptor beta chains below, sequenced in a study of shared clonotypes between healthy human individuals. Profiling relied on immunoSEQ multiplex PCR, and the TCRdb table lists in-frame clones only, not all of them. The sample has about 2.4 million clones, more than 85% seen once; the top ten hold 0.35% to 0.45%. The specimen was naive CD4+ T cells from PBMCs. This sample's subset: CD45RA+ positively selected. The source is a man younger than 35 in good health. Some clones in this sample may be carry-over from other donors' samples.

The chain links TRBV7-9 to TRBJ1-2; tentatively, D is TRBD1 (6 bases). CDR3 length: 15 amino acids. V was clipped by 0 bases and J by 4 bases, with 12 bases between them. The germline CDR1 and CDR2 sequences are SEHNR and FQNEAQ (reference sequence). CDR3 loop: CASSLAGDKGYGYTF. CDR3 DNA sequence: TGTGCCAGCAGCTTAGCGGGGGACAAGGGCTATGGCTACACCTTC.

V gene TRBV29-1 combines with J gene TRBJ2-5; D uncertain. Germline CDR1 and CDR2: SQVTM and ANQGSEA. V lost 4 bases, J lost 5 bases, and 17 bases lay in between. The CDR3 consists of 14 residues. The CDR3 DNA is TGCAGCGTTGCCCGTCTCCTTAGTAGGGAGACCCAGTACTTC. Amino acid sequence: CSVARLLSRETQYF.

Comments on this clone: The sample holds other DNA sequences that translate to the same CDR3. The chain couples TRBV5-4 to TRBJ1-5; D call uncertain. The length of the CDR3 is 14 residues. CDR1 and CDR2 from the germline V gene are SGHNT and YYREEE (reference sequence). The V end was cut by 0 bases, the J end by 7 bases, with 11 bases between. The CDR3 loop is CASSLEGFGQPQHF. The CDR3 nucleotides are TGTGCCAGCAGCTTGGAAGGGTTCGGGCAGCCCCAGCATTTT. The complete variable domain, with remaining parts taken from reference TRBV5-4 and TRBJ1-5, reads ETGVTQSPTHLIKTRGQQVTLRCSSQSGHNTVSWYQQALGQGPQFIFQYYREEENGRGNFPPRFSGLQFPNYSSELNVNALELDDSALYLCASSLEGFGQPQHFGDGTRLSIL.

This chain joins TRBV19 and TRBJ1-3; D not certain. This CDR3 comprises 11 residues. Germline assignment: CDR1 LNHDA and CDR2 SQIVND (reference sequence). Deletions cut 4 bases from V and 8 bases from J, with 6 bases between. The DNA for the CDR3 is TGTGCCAGTAGTACCGGGGACACCATATATTTT. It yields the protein CASSTGDTIYF.

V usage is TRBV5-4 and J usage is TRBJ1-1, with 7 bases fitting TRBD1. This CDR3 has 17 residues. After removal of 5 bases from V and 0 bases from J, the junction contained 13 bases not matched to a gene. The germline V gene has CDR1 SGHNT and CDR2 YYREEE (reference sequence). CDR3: CASRPFPGQALNTEAFF. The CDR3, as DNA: TGTGCCAGCAGACCCTTCCCCGGACAGGCTCTGAACACTGAAGCTTTCTTT.

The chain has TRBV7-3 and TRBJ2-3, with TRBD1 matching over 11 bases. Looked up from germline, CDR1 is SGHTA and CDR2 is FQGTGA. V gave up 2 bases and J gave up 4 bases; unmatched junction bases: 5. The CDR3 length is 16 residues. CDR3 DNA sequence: TGTGCCAGCAGCTTATTGGGACAGGGGGGAGCAGATACGCAGTATTTT. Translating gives CASSLLGQGGADTQYF.

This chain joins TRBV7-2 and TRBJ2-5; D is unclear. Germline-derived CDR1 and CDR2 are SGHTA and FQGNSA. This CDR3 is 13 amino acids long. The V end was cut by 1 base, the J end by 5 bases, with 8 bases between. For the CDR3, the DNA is TGTGCCAGCAGCTTAGGAGTTCGGGAGACCCAGTACTTC. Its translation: CASSLGVRETQYF.

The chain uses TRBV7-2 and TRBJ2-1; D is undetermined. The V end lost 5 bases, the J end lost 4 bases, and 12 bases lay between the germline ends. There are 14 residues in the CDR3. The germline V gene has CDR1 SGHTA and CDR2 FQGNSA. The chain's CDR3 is CASSHQSLYNEQFF. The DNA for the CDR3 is TGTGCCAGCAGCCATCAGAGCTTGTACAATGAGCAGTTCTTC.

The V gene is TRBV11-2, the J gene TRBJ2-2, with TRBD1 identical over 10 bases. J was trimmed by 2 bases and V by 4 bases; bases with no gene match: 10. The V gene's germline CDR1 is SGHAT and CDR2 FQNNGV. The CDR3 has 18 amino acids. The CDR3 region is CASSSHPGQGPNTGELFF. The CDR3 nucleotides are TGTGCCAGCAGCTCGCACCCGGGACAGGGGCCTAACACCGGGGAGCTGTTTTTT.

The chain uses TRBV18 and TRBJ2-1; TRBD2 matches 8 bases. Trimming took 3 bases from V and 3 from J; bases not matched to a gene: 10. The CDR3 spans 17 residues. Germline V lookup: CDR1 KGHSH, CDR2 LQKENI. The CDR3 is CASSPRGGRGSYNEQFF. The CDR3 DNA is TGTGCCAGCTCACCCCGGGGGGGGAGGGGAAGCTACAATGAGCAGTTCTTC.

The CDR3 bases are TGTGCCAGCAGTTGGACAGGGCTGAGGAACTATGGCTACACCTTC. This encodes CASSWTGLRNYGYTF. V usage is TRBV27 and J usage is TRBJ1-2; TRBD1 aligns across 8 bases. The CDR3 loop spans 15 amino acids. Germline V gene lookup returns CDR1 MNHEY and CDR2 SMNVEV (reference sequence). Trimming cost V 4 bases and J 2 bases; bases outside gene matches: 6.

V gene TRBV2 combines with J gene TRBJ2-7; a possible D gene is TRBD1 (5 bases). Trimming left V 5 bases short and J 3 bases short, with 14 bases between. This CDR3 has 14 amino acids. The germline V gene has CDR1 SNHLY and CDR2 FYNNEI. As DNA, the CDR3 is TGTGCCAGCAGTCAAGGGCAGGGCGTCTACGAGCAGTACTTC. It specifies CASSQGQGVYEQYF.

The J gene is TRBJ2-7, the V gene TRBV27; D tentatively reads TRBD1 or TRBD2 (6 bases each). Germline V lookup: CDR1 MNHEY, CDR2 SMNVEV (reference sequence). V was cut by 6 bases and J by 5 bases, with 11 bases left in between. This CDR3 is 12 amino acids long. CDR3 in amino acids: CASRGGGHEQYF. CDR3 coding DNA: TGTGCCAGCAGGGGGGGCGGCCACGAGCAGTACTTC.

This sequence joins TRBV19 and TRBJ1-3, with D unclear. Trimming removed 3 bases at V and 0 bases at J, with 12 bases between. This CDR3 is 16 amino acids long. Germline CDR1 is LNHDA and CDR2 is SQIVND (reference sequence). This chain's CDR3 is CASSIARTTSGNTIYF. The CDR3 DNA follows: TGTGCCAGTAGTATTGCGCGGACGACCTCTGGAAACACCATATATTTT.

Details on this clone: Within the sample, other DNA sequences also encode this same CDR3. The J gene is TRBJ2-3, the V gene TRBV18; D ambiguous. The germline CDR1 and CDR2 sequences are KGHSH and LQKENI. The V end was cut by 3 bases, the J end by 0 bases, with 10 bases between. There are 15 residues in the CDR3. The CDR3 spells CASSPSAGSTDTQYF. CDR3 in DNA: TGTGCCAGCTCACCGAGCGCCGGTAGCACAGATACGCAGTATTTT.

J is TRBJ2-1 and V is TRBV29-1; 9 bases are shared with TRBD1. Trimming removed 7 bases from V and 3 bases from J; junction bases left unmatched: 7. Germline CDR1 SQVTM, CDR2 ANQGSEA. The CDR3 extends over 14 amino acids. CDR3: CSGRDREIYNEQFF. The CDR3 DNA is TGCAGCGGGAGGGACAGGGAAATCTACAATGAGCAGTTCTTC.

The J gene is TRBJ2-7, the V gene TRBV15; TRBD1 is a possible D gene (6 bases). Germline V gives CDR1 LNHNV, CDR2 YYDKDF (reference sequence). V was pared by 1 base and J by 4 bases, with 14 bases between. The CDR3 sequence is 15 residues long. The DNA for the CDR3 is TGTGCCACCAGCAGAGGGGTGGGCAGGGGATACGAGCAGTACTTC. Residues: CATSRGVGRGYEQYF.

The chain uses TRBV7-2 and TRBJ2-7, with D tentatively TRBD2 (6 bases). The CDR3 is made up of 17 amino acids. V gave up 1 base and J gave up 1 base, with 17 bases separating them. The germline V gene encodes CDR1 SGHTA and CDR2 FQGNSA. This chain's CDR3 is CASSLGLRTAGSYEQYF. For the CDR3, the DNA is TGTGCCAGCAGCTTAGGGCTCAGGACTGCGGGGTCCTACGAGCAGTACTTC.

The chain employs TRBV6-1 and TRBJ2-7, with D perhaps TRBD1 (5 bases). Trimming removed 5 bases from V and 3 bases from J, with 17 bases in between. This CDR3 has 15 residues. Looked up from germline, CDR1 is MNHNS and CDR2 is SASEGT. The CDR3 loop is CASSPTHQGSYEQYF. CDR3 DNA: TGTGCCAGCAGTCCAACCCACCAGGGAAGCTACGAGCAGTACTTC.

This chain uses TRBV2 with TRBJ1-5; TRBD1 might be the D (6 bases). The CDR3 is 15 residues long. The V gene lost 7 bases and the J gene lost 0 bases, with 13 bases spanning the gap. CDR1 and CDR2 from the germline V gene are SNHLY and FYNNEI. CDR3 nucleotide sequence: TGTGCCAGCACACCGGGACAAACTAGCAATCAGCCCCAGCATTTT. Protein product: CASTPGQTSNQPQHF.

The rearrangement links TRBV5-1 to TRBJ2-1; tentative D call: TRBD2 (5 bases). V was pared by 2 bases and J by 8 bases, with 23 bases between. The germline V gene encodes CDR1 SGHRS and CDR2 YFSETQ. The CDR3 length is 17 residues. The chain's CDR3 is CASSLGLAPTLDDEQFF. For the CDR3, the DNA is TGCGCCAGCAGCTTAGGTCTAGCACCGACTTTAGACGATGAGCAGTTCTTC.

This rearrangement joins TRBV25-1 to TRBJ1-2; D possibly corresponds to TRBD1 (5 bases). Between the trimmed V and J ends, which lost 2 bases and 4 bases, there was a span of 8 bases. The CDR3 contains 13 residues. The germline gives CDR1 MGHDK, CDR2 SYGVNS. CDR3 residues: CASSEGGFYGYTF. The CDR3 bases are TGTGCCAGCAGTGAAGGGGGGTTCTATGGCTACACCTTC.

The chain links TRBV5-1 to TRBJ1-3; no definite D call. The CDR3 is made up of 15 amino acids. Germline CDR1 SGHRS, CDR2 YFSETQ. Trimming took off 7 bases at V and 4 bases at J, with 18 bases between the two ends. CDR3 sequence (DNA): TGCGCCAGCCAGTACCAGGTGGGGTCAGGAAACACCATATATTTT. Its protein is CASQYQVGSGNTIYF.

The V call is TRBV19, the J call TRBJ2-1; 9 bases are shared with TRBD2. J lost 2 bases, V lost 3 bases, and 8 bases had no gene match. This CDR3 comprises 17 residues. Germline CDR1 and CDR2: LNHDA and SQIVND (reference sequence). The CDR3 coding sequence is TGTGCCAGTAGTATTTCGGCTAGCGGGATAACCTACAATGAGCAGTTCTTC. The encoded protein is CASSISASGITYNEQFF.

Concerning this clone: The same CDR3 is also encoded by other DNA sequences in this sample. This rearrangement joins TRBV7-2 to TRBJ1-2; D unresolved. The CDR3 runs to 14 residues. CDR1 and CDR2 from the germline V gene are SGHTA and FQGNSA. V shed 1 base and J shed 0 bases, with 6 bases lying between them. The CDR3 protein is CASSLGRTNYGYTF. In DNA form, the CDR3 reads TGTGCCAGCAGCTTAGGCCGTACTAACTATGGCTACACCTTC.

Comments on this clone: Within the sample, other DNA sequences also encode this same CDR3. CDR3 protein: CSVAGTGANVLTF. The DNA of the CDR3 is TGCAGCGTTGCAGGTACCGGGGCCAACGTCCTGACTTTC. This chain connects TRBV29-1 to TRBJ2-6; D not certain. V was clipped by 4 bases and J by 4 bases, with 8 bases between them. The CDR3 spans 13 residues. The germline gives CDR1 SQVTM, CDR2 ANQGSEA.

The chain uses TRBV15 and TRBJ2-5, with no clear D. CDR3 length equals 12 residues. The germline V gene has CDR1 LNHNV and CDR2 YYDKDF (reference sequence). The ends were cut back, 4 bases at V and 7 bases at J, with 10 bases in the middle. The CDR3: CATSKTDWTQYF. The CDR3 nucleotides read TGTGCCACCAGCAAGACCGACTGGACCCAGTACTTC.

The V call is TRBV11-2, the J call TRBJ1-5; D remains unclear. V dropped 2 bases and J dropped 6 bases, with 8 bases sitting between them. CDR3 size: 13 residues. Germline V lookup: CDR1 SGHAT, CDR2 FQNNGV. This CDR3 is CASSLSRGQPQHF. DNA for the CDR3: TGTGCCAGCAGCTTAAGCCGGGGTCAGCCCCAGCATTTT.

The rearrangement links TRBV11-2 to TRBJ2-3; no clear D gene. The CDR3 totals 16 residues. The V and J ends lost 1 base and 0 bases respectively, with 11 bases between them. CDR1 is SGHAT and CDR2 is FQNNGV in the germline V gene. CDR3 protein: CASSLVGSTSTDTQYF. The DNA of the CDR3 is TGTGCCAGCAGCTTAGTAGGTAGCACTAGCACAGATACGCAGTATTTT.

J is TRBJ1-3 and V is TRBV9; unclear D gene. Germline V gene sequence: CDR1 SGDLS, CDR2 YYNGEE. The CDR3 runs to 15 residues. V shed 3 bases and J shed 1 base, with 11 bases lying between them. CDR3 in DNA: TGTGCCAGCAGCGAATATGGGAATTCTGGAAACACCATATATTTT. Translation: CASSEYGNSGNTIYF.

CDR3 coding DNA: TGTGCCAGCAGCAAGGGACATTCGAACACTGAAGCTTTCTTT. It translates to CASSKGHSNTEAFF. This chain joins TRBV7-9 and TRBJ1-1; a weak D match, TRBD1 (6 bases). V lost 5 bases to trimming and J lost 1 base, with 11 bases between them. The CDR3 has 14 residues. The germline CDR1 and CDR2 sequences are SEHNR and FQNEAQ (reference sequence).

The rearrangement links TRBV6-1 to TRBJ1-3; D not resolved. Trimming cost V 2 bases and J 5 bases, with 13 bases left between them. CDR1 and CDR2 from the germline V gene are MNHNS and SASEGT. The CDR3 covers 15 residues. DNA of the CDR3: TGTGCCAGCAGTGAAAAACAGCGAAATAGAAACACCATATATTTT. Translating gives CASSEKQRNRNTIYF.